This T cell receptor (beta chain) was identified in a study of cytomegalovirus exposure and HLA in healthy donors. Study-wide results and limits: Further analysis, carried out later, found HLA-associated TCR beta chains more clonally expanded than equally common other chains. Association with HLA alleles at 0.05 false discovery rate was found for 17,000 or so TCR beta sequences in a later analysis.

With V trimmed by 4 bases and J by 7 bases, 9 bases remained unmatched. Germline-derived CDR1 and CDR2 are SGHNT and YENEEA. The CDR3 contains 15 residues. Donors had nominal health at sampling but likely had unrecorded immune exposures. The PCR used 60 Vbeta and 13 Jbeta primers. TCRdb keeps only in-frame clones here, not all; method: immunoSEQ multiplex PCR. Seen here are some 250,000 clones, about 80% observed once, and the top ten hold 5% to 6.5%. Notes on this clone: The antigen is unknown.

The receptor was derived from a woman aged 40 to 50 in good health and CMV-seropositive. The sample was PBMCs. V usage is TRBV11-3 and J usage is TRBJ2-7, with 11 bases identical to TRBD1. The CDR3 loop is CASSSYGQGAGEQYF. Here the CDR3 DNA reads TGTGCCAGCAGCTCATATGGACAGGGGGCGGGGGAGCAGTACTTC.